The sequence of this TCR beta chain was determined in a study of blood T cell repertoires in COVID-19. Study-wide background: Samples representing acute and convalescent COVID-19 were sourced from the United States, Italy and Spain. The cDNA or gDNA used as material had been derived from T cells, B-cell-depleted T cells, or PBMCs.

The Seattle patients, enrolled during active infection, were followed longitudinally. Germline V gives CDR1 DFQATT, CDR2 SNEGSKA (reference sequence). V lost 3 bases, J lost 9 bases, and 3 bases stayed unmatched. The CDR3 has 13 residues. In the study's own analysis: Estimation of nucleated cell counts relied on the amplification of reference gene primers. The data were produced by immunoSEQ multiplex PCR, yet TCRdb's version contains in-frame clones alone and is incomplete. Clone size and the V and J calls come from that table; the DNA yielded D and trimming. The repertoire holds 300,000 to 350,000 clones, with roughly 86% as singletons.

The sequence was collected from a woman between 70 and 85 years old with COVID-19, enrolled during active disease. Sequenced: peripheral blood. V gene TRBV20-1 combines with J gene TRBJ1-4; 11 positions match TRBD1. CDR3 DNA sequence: TGCAGTGCTAGTGGGACAGGGGGGAAAAAACTGTTTTTT. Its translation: CSASGTGGKKLFF.